These 6 T cell receptor beta chains came from one sample sequenced in a study of blood T cell repertoires in COVID-19. Libraries were prepared by immunoSEQ multiplex PCR; TCRdb keeps only in-frame clonotypes and omits some of them. The sample holds 350,000 to 450,000 clones; just over 90% are singletons and the top ten take roughly 0.86%. The sample comprised PBMCs or T cells enriched from blood (not recorded which). These receptors were taken from a woman aged 40 to 50 who had been exposed to COVID-19.

The V gene is TRBV5-5, the J gene TRBJ1-2; no definite D call. Germline lookup yields CDR1 SGHKS and CDR2 YYEKEE (reference sequence). The CDR3 totals 13 residues. Trimming removed 4 bases at V and 0 bases at J, with 7 bases between. CDR3 residues: CASSSVANYGYTF. The CDR3, as DNA: TGTGCCAGCAGCAGCGTAGCTAACTATGGCTACACCTTC.

The chain employs TRBV6-5 and TRBJ1-1, with 9 bases fitting TRBD1. Trimming cost V 7 bases and J 5 bases; bases outside gene matches: 8. CDR1 and CDR2 (germline): MNHEY, SVGAGI. The CDR3 is made up of 14 amino acids. The CDR3 DNA reads as TGTGCCAGCACCGAGGACAGGGGAAGGACTGAAGCTTTCTTT. Protein sequence: CASTEDRGRTEAFF.

This chain links TRBV9 with TRBJ2-3; 9 positions match TRBD2. Trimming cost V 0 bases and J 1 base; bases outside gene matches: 9. CDR3 size: 18 residues. Germline-derived CDR1 and CDR2 are SGDLS and YYNGEE. As DNA, the CDR3 is TGTGCCAGCAGCGTAGGTTTAGCGGGGGACCCCGGCACAGATACGCAGTATTTT. Protein: CASSVGLAGDPGTDTQYF.

This clone came up once. The chain links TRBV18 to TRBJ1-4; tentatively, D is TRBD1 (5 bases). This CDR3 contains 14 residues. Germline V lookup: CDR1 KGHSH, CDR2 LQKENI. Trimming took off 4 bases at V and 2 bases at J, with 8 bases between the two ends. CDR3: CASSQGATNEKLFF. The CDR3 DNA reads as TGTGCCAGCTCACAAGGGGCTACTAATGAAAAACTGTTTTTT.

V usage is TRBV19 and J usage is TRBJ2-1, with 10 bases aligning to TRBD1. From germline, CDR1 is LNHDA and CDR2 SQIVND (reference sequence). With V trimmed by 3 bases and J by 3 bases, 2 bases remained unmatched. The length of the CDR3 is 15 residues. This CDR3 reads CASSIRDRGYNEQFF. In DNA, the CDR3 is TGTGCCAGTAGTATCCGGGACAGGGGCTACAATGAGCAGTTCTTC.

This clone was counted many times. This chain uses TRBV29-1 with TRBJ1-2; 9 nucleotides line up with TRBD1. Per germline, CDR1 SQVTM and CDR2 ANQGSEA. Losses at the gene ends were 7 bases for V and 6 bases for J; bases not matched to a gene: 12. The CDR3 is 14 amino acids. For the CDR3, the DNA is TGCAGCGCCGGCCCCCTGGGGACAGGGAATGGCTACACCTTC. It is translated as CSAGPLGTGNGYTF. The full variable domain, rest sourced from reference TRBV29-1 and TRBJ1-2, is SAVISQKPSRDICQRGTSLTIQCQVDSQVTMMFWYRQQPGQSLTLIATANQGSEATYESGFVIDKFPISRPNLTFSTLTVSNMSPEDSSIYLCSAGPLGTGNGYTFGSGTRLTVV.